Below are 5 T cell receptor beta chains sequenced from a single sample in a study of neoadjuvant anti-PD-1 for oral cavity cancer. As for time point: after neoadjuvant nivolumab, at surgical resection. Generated by immunoSEQ multiplex PCR, the TCRdb table keeps only in-frame clones and is missing some. The data hold around 10,000 clones, with roughly 61% observed a single time. The sample here was tumor tissue, taken after nivolumab (anti-PD-1) treatment. The receptors shown here come from a person between 40 and 85 years old with oral cavity squamous cell carcinoma.

This chain connects TRBV10-1 to TRBJ2-2; D might be TRBD1 or TRBD2, each matching 5 bases. V was trimmed by 6 bases and J by 4 bases, leaving 9 bases between them. Looked up from germline, CDR1 is WNHNN and CDR2 is SYGVQD (reference sequence). The CDR3 covers 13 residues. CDR3 nucleotides: TGCGCCAGCAGCAGGGACCCCACCGGGGAGCTGTTTTTT. Translating it yields CASSRDPTGELFF.

The chain employs TRBV27 and TRBJ2-1; D gene unclear. Trimming took 3 bases from V and 3 from J, leaving 6 bases between them. Germline CDR1 is MNHEY and CDR2 is SMNVEV (reference sequence). This CDR3 is built from 13 residues. The CDR3 DNA is TGTGCCAGCAGTTTGGAAGGCTACAATGAGCAGTTCTTC. It yields the protein CASSLEGYNEQFF.

The CDR3 reads CASRTTTSNGSPLHF. CDR3 DNA: TGTGCCAGCAGGACGACTACGTCTAATGGTTCACCCCTCCACTTT. The chain joins TRBV2 to TRBJ1-6, with D unresolved. Germline lookup yields CDR1 SNHLY and CDR2 FYNNEI. There are 15 residues in the CDR3. The V end was cut by 6 bases, the J end by 9 bases, with 18 bases between. The full variable domain, in which reference TRBV2 and TRBJ1-6 provide the parts outside the CDR3, is EPEVTQTPSHQVTQMGQEVILRCVPISNHLYFYWYRQILGQKVEFLVSFYNNEISEKSEIFDDQFSVERPDGSNFTLKIRSTKLEDSAMYFCASRTTTSNGSPLHFGNGTRLTVT.

The CDR3 DNA is TGTGCCAGCAGTTTTTCGCGGATTCCCTACGAGCAGTACTTC. Translating it yields CASSFSRIPYEQYF. V gene TRBV27 combines with J gene TRBJ2-7; D is unresolved. Trimming shortened V by 3 bases and J by 2 bases, and 11 bases separated the two germline ends. The germline V gene has CDR1 MNHEY and CDR2 SMNVEV (reference sequence). This CDR3 comprises 14 residues.

The chain combines TRBV6-5 with TRBJ2-6, with no clear D. CDR3 size: 14 residues. Per the germline V gene, CDR1 is MNHEY and CDR2 is SVGAGI. Trimming left V 2 bases short and J 4 bases short, with 6 bases between. The DNA for the CDR3 is TGTGCCAGCAGTTACAATACCGGGGCCAACGTCCTGACTTTC. The encoded protein is CASSYNTGANVLTF.